The 11 T cell receptor beta chains below all came from one sample that was sequenced in a study of shared clonotypes between healthy human individuals. Only in-frame clones appear in the TCRdb table, and some are missing; sequencing was by immunoSEQ multiplex PCR. The sample carries about 1.5 million clones, roughly 97% recorded once. Sequencing was performed on naive CD4+ T cells sorted from blood. Subset of the sample: CD45RA+ positively selected. The origin of the receptors is a man between 25 and 39 years old in good health.

The chain combines TRBV5-1 with TRBJ1-3; D remains ambiguous. The ends were cut back, 0 bases at V and 0 bases at J, with 10 bases in the middle. Looked up from germline, CDR1 is SGHRS and CDR2 is YFSETQ. This CDR3 contains 16 residues. CDR3: CASSLDIHRSGNTIYF. Here the CDR3 DNA reads TGCGCCAGCAGCTTGGATATCCACCGCTCTGGAAACACCATATATTTT. The full variable domain, its missing parts supplied by reference TRBV5-1 and TRBJ1-3, is KAGVTQTPRYLIKTRGQQVTLSCSPISGHRSVSWYQQTPGQGLQFLFEYFSETQRNKGNFPGRFSGRQFSNSRSEMNVSTLELGDSALYLCASSLDIHRSGNTIYFGEGSWLTVV.

The chain recombines TRBV14 with TRBJ2-2, with D perhaps assigned TRBD1 or TRBD2 (5 bases each). The V end was cut by 1 base, the J end by 3 bases, with 12 bases between. CDR3 length: 16 amino acids. Germline V CDR1 and CDR2: SGHDN, FVKESK. The CDR3 DNA sequence: TGTGCCAGCAGCCAAGTGGCAGGGAGCCACACCGGGGAGCTGTTTTTT. Its translation is CASSQVAGSHTGELFF.

The rearrangement joins TRBV19 to TRBJ2-7; D uncertain. Trimming shortened V by 6 bases and J by 3 bases, and 6 bases separated the two germline ends. The length of the CDR3 is 11 residues. Germline V lookup: CDR1 LNHDA, CDR2 SQIVND (reference sequence). The CDR3, as DNA: TGTGCCAGTAGGGGCGGCTACGAGCAGTACTTC. Its translation: CASRGGYEQYF. Full variable domain (outside the CDR3, taken from reference TRBV19 and TRBJ2-7): DGGITQSPKYLFRKEGQNVTLSCEQNLNHDAMYWYRQDPGQGLRLIYYSQIVNDFQKGDIAEGYSVSREKKESFPLTVTSAQKNPTAFYLCASRGGYEQYFGPGTRLTVT.

This clone appeared a single time. The gene calls are TRBV5-1 and TRBJ1-4; no definite D call. This CDR3 comprises 15 residues. Germline CDR1 is SGHRS and CDR2 is YFSETQ. V lost 4 bases to trimming and J lost 5 bases, with 15 bases between them. CDR3 in DNA: TGCGCCAGCAGCCGGCGTAGGAACTGGAATGAAAAACTGTTTTTT. Its translation: CASSRRRNWNEKLFF. The full variable domain, its missing parts supplied by reference TRBV5-1 and TRBJ1-4, is KAGVTQTPRYLIKTRGQQVTLSCSPISGHRSVSWYQQTPGQGLQFLFEYFSETQRNKGNFPGRFSGRQFSNSRSEMNVSTLELGDSALYLCASSRRRNWNEKLFFGSGTQLSVL.

This chain joins TRBV6-1 and TRBJ2-7, with D uncertain. Germline values: CDR1 MNHNS, CDR2 SASEGT. V was pared by 4 bases and J by 2 bases, with 24 bases between. This CDR3 is built from 18 residues. CDR3 sequence reads: CASSGALPGPGGTYEQYF. The CDR3, as DNA: TGTGCCAGCAGTGGCGCACTTCCCGGGCCCGGCGGCACCTACGAGCAGTACTTC.

The rearrangement joins TRBV28 to TRBJ1-2, with 8 bases fitting TRBD1. The V gene end was trimmed by 6 bases and the J gene end by 4 bases; junction bases not matched to a gene: 10. Germline V gene lookup returns CDR1 MDHEN and CDR2 SYDVKM. The CDR3 contains 15 residues. CDR3 bases: TGTGCCAGCAGCAGCGGACAGGGAACCCTCTATGGCTACACCTTC. Protein product: CASSSGQGTLYGYTF.

This clone showed up just a few times. The gene calls are TRBV25-1 and TRBJ1-2; D is unresolved. The CDR3 length is 13 residues. With 4 bases removed from V and 6 bases from J, the gap between germline ends came to 12 bases. Germline V lookup: CDR1 MGHDK, CDR2 SYGVNS. The CDR3 is CASSVLPGDGYTF. CDR3 sequence (DNA): TGTGCCAGCAGTGTGCTCCCGGGAGATGGCTACACCTTC.

The chain has TRBV9 and TRBJ2-7; 8 bases line up with TRBD2. J was trimmed by 4 bases and V by 6 bases; bases with no gene match: 27. The V gene's germline CDR1 is SGDLS and CDR2 YYNGEE. This CDR3 contains 20 residues. In DNA form, the CDR3 reads TGTGCCAGCACCTATCGCCTTCCTGGATATGGGGCTAGCGGGCGATACGAGCAGTACTTC. Protein: CASTYRLPGYGASGRYEQYF.

Only one count was recorded for this clone. The chain recombines TRBV7-9 with TRBJ1-5; the D is unclear. The CDR3 has 13 residues. CDR1 SEHNR and CDR2 FQNEAQ come from the germline V gene (reference sequence). With 4 bases removed from V and 5 bases from J, the gap between germline ends came to 9 bases. The CDR3 reads CASSSDPYQPQHF. CDR3 coding DNA: TGTGCCAGCAGCTCGGACCCTTATCAGCCCCAGCATTTT.

The chain links TRBV5-5 to TRBJ2-3, with a possible D match to TRBD2 (5 bases). V lost 4 bases and J lost 4, with 13 bases in between. Germline CDR1 reads SGHKS; CDR2 reads YYEKEE (reference sequence). CDR3 length: 14 amino acids. The CDR3 reads CASSRGLAPDTQYF. The DNA for the CDR3 is TGTGCCAGCAGCCGAGGGTTGGCCCCAGATACGCAGTATTTT.

V gene TRBV28 combines with J gene TRBJ2-1; D is ambiguous. Germline values: CDR1 MDHEN, CDR2 SYDVKM. V lost 3 bases and J lost 10, with 10 bases in between. The length of the CDR3 is 12 residues. The CDR3 region is CASSFRLGEQFF. DNA for the CDR3: TGTGCCAGCAGTTTTCGGCTTGGGGAGCAGTTCTTC.